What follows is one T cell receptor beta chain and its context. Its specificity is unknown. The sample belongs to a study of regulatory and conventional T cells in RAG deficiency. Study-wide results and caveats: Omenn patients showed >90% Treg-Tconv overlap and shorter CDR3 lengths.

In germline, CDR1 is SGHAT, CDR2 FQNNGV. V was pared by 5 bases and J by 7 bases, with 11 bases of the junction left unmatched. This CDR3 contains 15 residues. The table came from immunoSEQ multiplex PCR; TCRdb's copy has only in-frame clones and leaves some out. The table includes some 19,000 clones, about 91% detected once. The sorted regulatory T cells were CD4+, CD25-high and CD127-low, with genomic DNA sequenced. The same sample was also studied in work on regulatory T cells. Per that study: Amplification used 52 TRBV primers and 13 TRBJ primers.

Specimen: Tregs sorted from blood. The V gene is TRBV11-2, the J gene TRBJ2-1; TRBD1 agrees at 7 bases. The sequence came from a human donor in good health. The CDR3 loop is CASSRRTGMKNEQFF. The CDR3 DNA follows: TGTGCCAGCAGCCGAAGGACAGGAATGAAAAATGAGCAGTTCTTC.